This T cell receptor (beta chain) is drawn from a study of Ad26.COV2.S vaccination and SARS-CoV-2 variants. The V segment lost 1 base and the J segment 8 bases; nucleotides outside the gene matches: 8. Looked up from germline, CDR1 is LNHNV and CDR2 is YYDKDF (reference sequence). The CDR3 runs 16 residues. Treatment described: around 19 received Ad26.COV2.S at low or high dose, single or two shots; several received placebo; per-sample allocation not given. Repertoires come from day 63 after the first vaccine or placebo injection. This clone was observed a few times. The repertoire was sequenced with immunoSEQ multiplex PCR; TCRdb's copy has only in-frame clones and lacks some. The data hold 290,000 or so clones, with more than 75% observed a single time.

The sequenced sample was peripheral blood, obtained in a trial of Ad26.COV2.S vaccine versus placebo. The chain recombines TRBV15 with TRBJ1-4, with 9 bases fitting TRBD1. This TCR was recovered from a person between 18 and 65 years old who received the Ad26.COV2.S COVID-19 vaccine or a placebo. CDR3 bases: TGTGCCACCAGCAGAGGAGGTGGGACAGGGCAGGAAAAACTGTTTTTT. It is translated as CATSRGGGTGQEKLFF.